This T cell receptor (beta chain) originates from a study of blood T cell repertoires in COVID-19. Across the whole study: Spain, Italy and the United States supplied samples that represented acute and convalescent COVID-19. The cDNA or gDNA used as material had been derived from T cells, B-cell-depleted T cells, or PBMCs.

In the source study's methods: From reference gene primer amplification, estimates of nucleated cell counts were derived. Data came from immunoSEQ multiplex PCR; TCRdb stores just in-frame clones and leaves some out. The DNA gave D and trimming, while V, J and clone size come from that table. The data contain about 120,000 clones, more than 75% of them singletons. The length of the CDR3 is 16 residues. Germline CDR1 reads KGHDR; CDR2 reads SFDVKD. Trimming removed 4 bases from V and 3 bases from J; junction bases left unmatched: 6. The rearrangement uses TRBV24-1 and TRBJ2-2; 8 nucleotides match TRBD2. The sample comprised peripheral blood. The receptor comes from a man aged 55 to 69 with acute or convalescent COVID-19. For the CDR3, the DNA is TGTGCCACCAGTGAGGCTGAGCGGGGGTACACCGGGGAGCTGTTTTTT. Its translation is CATSEAERGYTGELFF.